The rows below give T cell receptor beta chains drawn from one sample of a study of PD-1 blockade in mismatch repair-deficient tumors. Produced via immunoSEQ multiplex PCR; TCRdb's table is partial and in-frame only. The data contain 100,000 to 150,000 clones, approximately 86% of them singletons. The sample in question was peripheral blood, obtained 44 weeks after starting pembrolizumab. The receptor set was obtained from an adult with mismatch repair-deficient cancer. The CDR3 runs from the conserved cysteine through the conserved F or W. The D gene is left open where the match is weak. The size of a clone is reported for some rows only, either as once, few or many, or as a class for expanded clones.

J gene: TRBJ2-4
D gene: -
CDR3 length: 15
clone size: -
V gene: TRBV28
CDR3 DNA: TGTGCCAGCAGTCTGACAGGGGCGGGGGTGAACATTCAGTACTTC
CDR3 protein: CASSLTGAGVNIQYF

J gene: TRBJ2-7
D gene: TRBD1
CDR3 length: 15
clone size: -
V gene: TRBV13
CDR3 DNA: TGTGCCAGCACCTTCGGGACAGGTCCCCCCTACGAGCAGTACTTC
CDR3 protein: CASTFGTGPPYEQYF

J gene: TRBJ1-2
D gene: -
CDR3 length: 15
clone size: once
V gene: TRBV5-5
CDR3 DNA: TGTGCCAGCAGTTTCGGGACAACCGTTACTAGTGGCTACACCTTC
CDR3 protein: CASSFGTTVTSGYTF

J gene: TRBJ1-1
D gene: TRBD1
CDR3 length: 14
clone size: -
V gene: TRBV10-3
CDR3 DNA: TGTGCCATCAGTGAGAATACAGGGGGCACTGAAGCTTTCTTT
CDR3 protein: CAISENTGGTEAFF

J gene: TRBJ2-5
D gene: TRBD1
CDR3 length: 14
clone size: -
V gene: TRBV18
CDR3 DNA: TGTGCCAGCTCACGGGACAGGGGGCAAGAGACCCAGTACTTC
CDR3 protein: CASSRDRGQETQYF

J gene: TRBJ2-1
D gene: TRBD2
CDR3 length: 15
clone size: -
V gene: TRBV4-1
CDR3 DNA: TGCGCCAGCAGCCAGATTCTAGCGGGTTACAATGAGCAGTTCTTC
CDR3 protein: CASSQILAGYNEQFF

J gene: TRBJ2-7
D gene: TRBD1
CDR3 length: 12
clone size: -
V gene: TRBV5-8
CDR3 DNA: TGTGCCAGCAAGGGACAGGCCTACGAGCAGTACTTC
CDR3 protein: CASKGQAYEQYF

J gene: TRBJ2-1
D gene: TRBD2
CDR3 length: 16
clone size: -
V gene: TRBV25-1
CDR3 DNA: TGTGCCAGCAGTGAAAAAAGCGGGAGGCCTTTAGGTGAGCAGTTCTTC
CDR3 protein: CASSEKSGRPLGEQFF

J gene: TRBJ2-1
D gene: -
CDR3 length: 13
clone size: -
V gene: TRBV29-1
CDR3 DNA: TGCAGCGTTGTTGCCGCAGGGGTCGATGAGCAGTTCTTC
CDR3 protein: CSVVAAGVDEQFF

J gene: TRBJ1-2
D gene: -
CDR3 length: 14
clone size: once
V gene: TRBV4-3
CDR3 DNA: TGCGCCAGCAGCGAGACAGGCGCCAATCGTGGCTACACCTTC
CDR3 protein: CASSETGANRGYTF

J gene: TRBJ1-1
D gene: -
CDR3 length: 15
clone size: -
V gene: TRBV6-4
CDR3 DNA: TGTGCCAGCAGTGACCTGCCTGGACTGAACACTGAAGCTTTCTTT
CDR3 protein: CASSDLPGLNTEAFF

J gene: TRBJ2-7
D gene: TRBD1
CDR3 length: 15
clone size: few
V gene: TRBV27
CDR3 DNA: TGTGCCAGCAGGCTAGGACAGGGGGCAGGGTACGAGCAGTACTTC
CDR3 protein: CASRLGQGAGYEQYF

J gene: TRBJ2-1
D gene: TRBD2
CDR3 length: 15
clone size: -
V gene: TRBV7-9
CDR3 DNA: TGTGCCAGCAGCTTAGTACTAGCGGGAGGGAATGAGCAGTTCTTC
CDR3 protein: CASSLVLAGGNEQFF

J gene: TRBJ1-2
D gene: -
CDR3 length: 14
clone size: -
V gene: TRBV6-6
CDR3 DNA: TGTGCCAGCAGTTACGGGCGGGGGGGCTATGGCTACACCTTC
CDR3 protein: CASSYGRGGYGYTF

J gene: TRBJ1-2
D gene: -
CDR3 length: 12
clone size: -
V gene: TRBV4-1
CDR3 DNA: TGCGCCAGCAGCCAAGTAAACTATGGCTACACCTTC
CDR3 protein: CASSQVNYGYTF

J gene: TRBJ2-3
D gene: TRBD1
CDR3 length: 16
clone size: once
V gene: TRBV10-1
CDR3 DNA: TGCGCCAGCAGTGAGAACCTAGGGGGCTCGGCAGATACGCAGTATTTT
CDR3 protein: CASSENLGGSADTQYF

J gene: TRBJ1-2
D gene: -
CDR3 length: 13
clone size: few
V gene: TRBV7-3
CDR3 DNA: TGTGCCAGCAGCTTAGGTGGTCTTGATGGCTACACCTTC
CDR3 protein: CASSLGGLDGYTF

J gene: TRBJ2-7
D gene: -
CDR3 length: 15
clone size: -
V gene: TRBV4-1
CDR3 DNA: TGCGCCAGCAGCCAAGGGGGGGTCGGGAGTCGTGAGCAGTACTTC
CDR3 protein: CASSQGGVGSREQYF

J gene: TRBJ2-7
D gene: -
CDR3 length: 14
clone size: -
V gene: TRBV19
CDR3 DNA: TGTGCCAGTAGTATTTTGACAGGCTCCTACGAGCAGTACTTC
CDR3 protein: CASSILTGSYEQYF

J gene: TRBJ2-7
D gene: TRBD1
CDR3 length: 13
clone size: -
V gene: TRBV11-3
CDR3 DNA: TGTGCCAGCAGCACGGACAGGGGCTACGAGCAGTACTTC
CDR3 protein: CASSTDRGYEQYF

J gene: TRBJ2-7
D gene: -
CDR3 length: 14
clone size: -
V gene: TRBV7-9
CDR3 DNA: TGTGCCAGCAGCTTGCACAGGGTCTACGACGAGCAGTACTTC
CDR3 protein: CASSLHRVYDEQYF

J gene: TRBJ2-1
D gene: -
CDR3 length: 14
clone size: -
V gene: TRBV5-4
CDR3 DNA: TGTGCCAGCAGCCCGGGACACAGCTACAATGAGCAGTTCTTC
CDR3 protein: CASSPGHSYNEQFF

J gene: TRBJ2-7
D gene: TRBD2
CDR3 length: 16
clone size: few
V gene: TRBV4-1
CDR3 DNA: TGCGCCAGCAGCCAAGTACCTTCGGGGGGTTCCTACGAGCAGTACTTC
CDR3 protein: CASSQVPSGGSYEQYF

J gene: TRBJ1-1
D gene: TRBD1
CDR3 length: 16
clone size: -
V gene: TRBV14
CDR3 DNA: TGTGCCAGCAGCCAAGAGACTGGACAGGGGTTACTTGAAGCTTTCTTT
CDR3 protein: CASSQETGQGLLEAFF

J gene: TRBJ2-5
D gene: -
CDR3 length: 14
clone size: -
V gene: TRBV5-1
CDR3 DNA: TGCGCCAGCAGCTTGAGGGCTTACCAAGAGACCCAGTACTTC
CDR3 protein: CASSLRAYQETQYF

J gene: TRBJ1-2
D gene: -
CDR3 length: 14
clone size: -
V gene: TRBV4-1
CDR3 DNA: TGCGCCAGCAGCCAAGTTTTATCTTTGGATGGCTACACCTTC
CDR3 protein: CASSQVLSLDGYTF

J gene: TRBJ2-3
D gene: TRBD2
CDR3 length: 16
clone size: -
V gene: TRBV5-1
CDR3 DNA: TGCGCCAGCAGCCCTGGACTAGCGGGAGTCGCAGATACGCAGTATTTT
CDR3 protein: CASSPGLAGVADTQYF

J gene: TRBJ2-7
D gene: TRBD1
CDR3 length: 14
clone size: -
V gene: TRBV18
CDR3 DNA: TGTGCCAGCTCACTGAAGGGACAGGGCTACGAGCAGTACTTC
CDR3 protein: CASSLKGQGYEQYF

J gene: TRBJ2-7
D gene: TRBD2
CDR3 length: 14
clone size: -
V gene: TRBV30
CDR3 DNA: TGTGCCTGTGGCGAGGCTAGCGGGACACACGAGCAGTACTTC
CDR3 protein: CACGEASGTHEQYF

J gene: TRBJ2-7
D gene: -
CDR3 length: 15
clone size: once
V gene: TRBV2
CDR3 DNA: TGTGCCAGCAGTGAACCGTGGGGGCAGGACTACGAGCAGTACTTC
CDR3 protein: CASSEPWGQDYEQYF

J gene: TRBJ1-5
D gene: -
CDR3 length: 14
clone size: few
V gene: TRBV4-1
CDR3 DNA: TGCGCCAGCAGCCAAGAGGGCAGCAATCAGCCCCAGCATTTT
CDR3 protein: CASSQEGSNQPQHF

J gene: TRBJ1-4
D gene: -
CDR3 length: 15
clone size: -
V gene: TRBV6-6
CDR3 DNA: TGTGCCAGCAGCCCGCCTAGGGTCGTCGGTGAAAAACTGTTTTTT
CDR3 protein: CASSPPRVVGEKLFF

J gene: TRBJ2-7
D gene: -
CDR3 length: 15
clone size: -
V gene: TRBV13
CDR3 DNA: TGTGCCAGCAGCTTAGTTGGCGGAAACTCCTACGAGCAGTACTTC
CDR3 protein: CASSLVGGNSYEQYF

J gene: TRBJ2-1
D gene: TRBD1
CDR3 length: 14
clone size: -
V gene: TRBV25-1
CDR3 DNA: TGTGCCAGCAGCCGGGACAGGTCCTACAATGAGCAGTTCTTC
CDR3 protein: CASSRDRSYNEQFF

J gene: TRBJ2-7
D gene: -
CDR3 length: 15
clone size: once
V gene: TRBV6-5
CDR3 DNA: TGTGCCAGCAAGTTCGGACCCCTGGCTTCCTACGAGCAGTACTTC
CDR3 protein: CASKFGPLASYEQYF

J gene: TRBJ2-2
D gene: -
CDR3 length: 14
clone size: once
V gene: TRBV28
CDR3 DNA: TGTGCCAGCAGTTTAGTTGCGAACACCGGGGAGCTGTTTTTT
CDR3 protein: CASSLVANTGELFF

J gene: TRBJ1-4
D gene: -
CDR3 length: 14
clone size: -
V gene: TRBV9
CDR3 DNA: TGTGCCAGCAGCCCAAGCCCCAGTAATGAAAAACTGTTTTTT
CDR3 protein: CASSPSPSNEKLFF

J gene: TRBJ1-2
D gene: -
CDR3 length: 15
clone size: -
V gene: TRBV2
CDR3 DNA: TGTGCCAGCAGTGAAACTTGGGGCGCCAACTATGGCTACACCTTC
CDR3 protein: CASSETWGANYGYTF

J gene: TRBJ1-1
D gene: -
CDR3 length: 10
clone size: -
V gene: TRBV21-1
CDR3 DNA: TGTGCCAGCAGCAAAGGTGAAGCTTTCTTT
CDR3 protein: CASSKGEAFF

J gene: TRBJ1-2
D gene: -
CDR3 length: 12
clone size: -
V gene: TRBV30
CDR3 DNA: TGTGCCTGGGGGATGTCCAACTATGGCTACACCTTC
CDR3 protein: CAWGMSNYGYTF

J gene: TRBJ1-2
D gene: -
CDR3 length: 16
clone size: -
V gene: TRBV13
CDR3 DNA: TGTGCCAGCAGCTTGTGGGCCTCCGGGACCCTTCGTGGCTACACCTTC
CDR3 protein: CASSLWASGTLRGYTF

J gene: TRBJ2-1
D gene: TRBD2
CDR3 length: 16
clone size: -
V gene: TRBV10-2
CDR3 DNA: TGCGCCAGCAGTGAGGCGGGACTAGCGGCCTACAATGAGCAGTTCTTC
CDR3 protein: CASSEAGLAAYNEQFF

J gene: TRBJ1-1
D gene: -
CDR3 length: 14
clone size: -
V gene: TRBV19
CDR3 DNA: TGTGCCAGTAGTATTGCAGGGGCGAACACTGAAGCTTTCTTT
CDR3 protein: CASSIAGANTEAFF

J gene: TRBJ2-4
D gene: -
CDR3 length: 12
clone size: -
V gene: TRBV6-6
CDR3 DNA: TGTGCCAGCAGTTTAGCCAAAAACATTCAGTACTTC
CDR3 protein: CASSLAKNIQYF

J gene: TRBJ2-3
D gene: -
CDR3 length: 13
clone size: -
V gene: TRBV5-8
CDR3 DNA: TGTGCCAGCAGCTGGGACCGCGATTATACGCAGTATTTT
CDR3 protein: CASSWDRDYTQYF

J gene: TRBJ1-3
D gene: -
CDR3 length: 18
clone size: -
V gene: TRBV7-8
CDR3 DNA: TGTGCCAGCAGCTTAGGCGCCGGACAAGGGGACTCTGGAAACACCATATATTTT
CDR3 protein: CASSLGAGQGDSGNTIYF